This TCR beta chain was recorded in a study of T cell responses to AZD1222 COVID-19 vaccine. Generated by immunoSEQ multiplex PCR, the TCRdb table keeps only in-frame clones and is missing some. The sample lists around 160,000 clones; about 91% were seen once. The CDR3 has 17 residues. With 5 bases clipped from V and 8 bases from J, the junction kept 17 bases outside the gene matches. Germline V CDR1 and CDR2: MDHEN, SYDVKM. Study-wide results and caveats: Only a handful of people who got AZD1222 tested seropositive at baseline. In the spike-specific TCR repertoire, nearly half reportedly target unmutated variant regions. Two AZD1222 administrations were followed by greater Spike-specific TCR breadth and depth.

Second-dose intervals near 4 or 12 weeks were combined. Details on this clone: What it binds is not known.

The specimen was peripheral blood, collected 28 days after the second AZD1222 dose. The V call is TRBV28, the J call TRBJ2-1; 8 bases agree with TRBD2. The TCR sequence derives from an adult who received the AZD1222 COVID-19 vaccine. CDR3 sequence: CASSPPQIAGRGDEQFF. The CDR3 DNA reads TGTGCCAGCAGTCCCCCCCAGATAGCGGGAAGAGGTGATGAGCAGTTCTTC.